The clone carrying this T cell receptor (beta chain) has ten or more counts. What it binds is not known. This sample is drawn from a study of T cell repertoires in cytomegalovirus infection. TCRdb recomputed calls from the reads with MiXCR, one row per CDR3 protein. The data show about 280,000 distinct CDR3 sequences, approximately 22% seen once. This specimen was cultured PBMCs, taken from culture after CMV antigen stimulation. The sequence was obtained from a human donor in good health (CMV status not recorded). Some clones in this sample may be carry-over from other donors' samples.

The CDR3 DNA is TGTGCCAGCAGCCCCAATGGCCTTAATTCACCCCTCCACTTT. Translated, it gives CASSPNGLNSPLHF. J is TRBJ1-6 and V is TRBV7-6; unclear D gene. Germline loops: CDR1 SGHVS, CDR2 FNYEAQ. This CDR3 has 14 residues. V shed 5 bases and J shed 6 bases, with 11 bases lying between them.